The 24 T cell receptor beta chains in this list originate from one sample, sequenced in a study of T cell repertoires in cytomegalovirus infection. TCRdb recomputed calls from the reads with MiXCR, one row per CDR3 protein. The table has around 630,000 distinct CDR3 sequences, roughly 24% seen once. Sequencing was performed on CD8+ T cells from PBMCs. Receptors were obtained from a human donor in good health (CMV status not recorded). Some clones in this sample may be carry-over from other donors' samples.

In this sample, this clonotype turned up many times. V gene TRBV7-2 combines with J gene TRBJ2-7; D remains ambiguous. Germline V gene data show CDR1 as SGHTA and CDR2 as FQGNSA. This CDR3 comprises 13 residues. Trimming stripped 2 bases from V and 3 bases from J, with 8 bases between. In DNA form, the CDR3 reads TGTGCCAGCAGCTTAAACCCAGGCTACGAGCAGTACGTC. This encodes CASSLNPGYEQYV.

This clonotype was counted ten times or more. The gene calls are TRBV12-3 or TRBV12-4 and TRBJ1-2; perhaps TRBD1 as D (6 bases). There are 14 residues in the CDR3. With 2 bases removed from V and 2 bases from J, the gap between germline ends came to 9 bases. The CDR3 spells CASSLSQGNYGYTF. The CDR3 DNA is TGTGCCAGCAGTTTAAGCCAGGGGAACTATGGCTACACCTTC.

This clonotype was seen a few times. In DNA, the CDR3 is TGTGCCAGCAGCTCCCCTGAGACTACCCGAGGGGAGACCCAGTACTTC. Its protein product is CASSSPETTRGETQYF. V is TRBV28 and J is TRBJ2-5, with D perhaps TRBD2 (5 bases). Germline assignment: CDR1 MDHEN and CDR2 SYDVKM. The CDR3 covers 16 residues. Trimming stripped 6 bases from V and 5 bases from J, with 22 bases between.

This clonotype was seen a handful of times. The rearrangement joins TRBV29-1 to TRBJ2-7, with a tentative D call TRBD1 (5 bases). From germline, CDR1 is SQVTM and CDR2 ANQGSEA. This CDR3 region has 12 residues. Trimming took 4 bases from V and 4 from J, leaving 11 bases between them. CDR3 sequence (DNA): TGCAGCGTTGTTAACAGGCAATACGAGCAGTACGTC. This encodes CSVVNRQYEQYV.

The chain employs TRBV12-3 or TRBV12-4 and TRBJ2-3, with 8 bases that match TRBD2. This CDR3 comprises 14 residues. With V trimmed by 10 bases and J by 5 bases, 11 bases remained unmatched. The CDR3 DNA reads TGTGCCAACAGACCGGGGGGGCTAGGAGATACGCAGTATTTT. Amino acids: CANRPGGLGDTQYF.

The CDR3 sequence is CASSLLSGVNTEAFF. CDR3 nucleotides: TGTGCCAGCAGTTTATTATCCGGGGTCAACACTGAAGCTTTCTTT. V gene TRBV28 combines with J gene TRBJ1-1; D remains ambiguous. Trimming stripped 1 base from V and 2 bases from J, with 11 bases between. This CDR3 spans 15 amino acids. Germline-derived CDR1 and CDR2 are MDHEN and SYDVKM.

The V call is TRBV15, the J call TRBJ2-4, with D uncertain. Germline CDR1 LNHNV, CDR2 YYDKDF (reference sequence). V gave up 0 bases and J gave up 0 bases, with 12 bases separating them. The length of the CDR3 is 17 residues. In DNA, the CDR3 is TGTGCCACCAGCAGAGATCGAGCAGAGATAGCCAAAAACATTCAGTACTTC. Its translation is CATSRDRAEIAKNIQYF.

Concerning this clonotype: This clone may be a read error of a much larger clone one base away. The CDR3 DNA sequence: TGTGCCAGCAGGTGGGACAGGGGGCTCTACGAGCAGTACTTC. Protein product: CASRWDRGLYEQYF. V gene TRBV6-2 or TRBV6-3 combines with J gene TRBJ2-7; TRBD1 aligns across 12 bases. The CDR3 loop spans 14 amino acids. Germline CDR1 is MNHEY and CDR2 is SVGEGT. With V trimmed by 6 bases and J by 3 bases, 3 bases remained unmatched.

The rearrangement uses TRBV28 and TRBJ2-4; D may match TRBD1 or TRBD2 (5 bases each). Trimming removed 8 bases at V and 6 bases at J, with 14 bases between. The CDR3 covers 13 residues. Germline CDR1 reads MDHEN; CDR2 reads SYDVKM. The CDR3 region has the DNA TGTGCCAGCGTTTCGAGGGGTAGAAACATTCAGTACTTC. It encodes CASVSRGRNIQYF.

There are many counts of this clonotype. This rearrangement joins TRBV7-8 to TRBJ2-1, with a weak D call TRBD2 (6 bases). This CDR3 is built from 14 residues. The V end was cut by 5 bases, the J end by 5 bases, with 13 bases between. CDR1 is SGHVS, CDR2 FQNEAQ, per germline. The CDR3 DNA sequence: TGTGCCAGCAGCCCGGGGGTTTCTAACAATGAGCAGTTCTTC. Its protein is CASSPGVSNNEQFF.

The V and J genes are TRBV20-1 and TRBJ2-1, with D tentatively TRBD2 (6 bases). The CDR3 has 14 amino acids. Per germline, CDR1 DFQATT and CDR2 SNEGSKA (reference sequence). The germline V and J ends were trimmed by 3 bases and 8 bases, with 17 bases remaining between them. In DNA form, the CDR3 reads TGCAGTGCTAGCTCTACCGGGACTCTCGATGAGCAGTTCTTC. Protein sequence: CSASSTGTLDEQFF.

The chain has TRBV7-9 and TRBJ1-4, with unresolved D. V was shortened by 5 bases and J by 1 base, with 8 bases between the two germline ends. Per the germline V gene, CDR1 is SEHNR and CDR2 is FQNEAQ (reference sequence). The CDR3 runs 14 residues. The CDR3 protein is CASSLGGTNEKLFF. The CDR3 DNA is TGTGCCAGCAGCCTGGGCGGAACTAATGAAAAACTGTTTTTT. Variable domain in full (rest from reference TRBV7-9 and TRBJ1-4): DTGVSQNPRHKITKRGQNVTFRCDPISEHNRLYWYRQTLGQGPEFLTYFQNEAQLEKSRLLSDRFSAERPKGSFSTLEIQRTEQGDSAMYLCASSLGGTNEKLFFGSGTQLSVL.

The genes are TRBV2 and TRBJ2-7; D call uncertain. Germline assignment: CDR1 SNHLY and CDR2 FYNNEI. V lost 10 bases and J lost 0, with 10 bases in between. There are 12 residues in the CDR3. CDR3 region: CATRSTSYEQYF. The CDR3 nucleotides read TGTGCCACCCGGTCAACCTCCTACGAGCAGTACTTC.

The rearrangement uses TRBV6-8 and TRBJ1-5, with TRBD1 matching 10 bases. In germline, CDR1 is MNHGY, CDR2 SAAAGT. The CDR3 covers 15 residues. V lost 8 bases, J lost 3 bases, and 7 bases stayed unmatched. CDR3 residues: CASGSGTGVNQPQHF. The CDR3 nucleotides read TGTGCCAGCGGCTCCGGGACAGGGGTCAATCAGCCCCAGCATTTT.

In this sample, this clonotype turned up a few times. The J gene is TRBJ1-1, the V gene TRBV7-9, with a weak D call TRBD1 (5 bases). The CDR3 totals 15 residues. V was shortened by 1 base and J by 0 bases, with 9 bases between the two germline ends. The germline gives CDR1 SEHNR, CDR2 FQNEAQ (reference sequence). The CDR3 DNA is TGTGCCAGCAGCTTAGTCCGGGGGGTGAACACTGAAGCTTTCTTT. It codes for CASSLVRGVNTEAFF.

The rearrangement links TRBV20-1 to TRBJ1-6, with 8 positions matching TRBD1. The J segment lost 8 bases and the V segment lost 1 base, leaving 7 bases of the junction unmatched. The CDR3 loop spans 15 amino acids. In germline, CDR1 is DFQATT, CDR2 SNEGSKA (reference sequence). CDR3 sequence (DNA): TGCAGTGCTAGAGTGGACAGGGTCAGGGATTCACCCCTCCACTTT. It codes for CSARVDRVRDSPLHF.

This clonotype was observed a few times. The chain couples TRBV27 to TRBJ2-3; TRBD1 matches 8 bases. The V and J ends lost 1 base and 5 bases, in that order; junction bases with no gene match: 8. Germline V lookup: CDR1 MNHEY, CDR2 SMNVEV (reference sequence). The CDR3 is 16 residues long. The CDR3 DNA is TGTGCCAGCAGTTTATATCGGGACAGGCCGGTAGATACGCAGTATTTT. This sequence encodes CASSLYRDRPVDTQYF.

The sample holds a few counts of this clonotype. This chain connects TRBV28 to TRBJ2-1; TRBD1 aligns across 9 bases. CDR1 MDHEN and CDR2 SYDVKM come from the germline V gene. This CDR3 comprises 16 residues. V trimming: 7 bases; J trimming: 6 bases; junction bases outside the gene matches: 13. The CDR3 is CASKLQGASIGNEQFF. The CDR3 bases are TGTGCCAGCAAGCTACAGGGGGCTTCCATTGGCAATGAGCAGTTCTTC.

The chain links TRBV5-1 to TRBJ1-5; 8 nucleotides line up with TRBD1. CDR3 length equals 17 residues. The germline V gene encodes CDR1 SGHRS and CDR2 YFSETQ. V lost 0 bases and J lost 1; bases outside the gene matches: 6. The CDR3 protein is CASSLGPTGGSNQPQHF. The CDR3 DNA reads as TGCGCCAGCAGCTTGGGCCCCACAGGGGGAAGCAATCAGCCCCAGCATTTT.

V gene TRBV2 combines with J gene TRBJ2-7; D might be TRBD1 or TRBD2, each matching 5 bases. Germline V CDR1 and CDR2: SNHLY, FYNNEI. The CDR3 has 14 amino acids. The V gene lost 4 bases and the J gene lost 2 bases, with 12 bases spanning the gap. The CDR3 loop reads CASSGGTVTYEQYF. The CDR3 DNA follows: TGTGCCAGCAGTGGAGGGACGGTTACCTACGAGCAGTACTTC. Supplemented by reference TRBV2 and TRBJ2-7, the full variable domain reads EPEVTQTPSHQVTQMGQEVILRCVPISNHLYFYWYRQILGQKVEFLVSFYNNEISEKSEIFDDQFSVERPDGSNFTLKIRSTKLEDSAMYFCASSGGTVTYEQYFGPGTRLTVT.

This clonotype has just a few counts. The J gene is TRBJ1-2, the V gene TRBV29-1; 9 bases line up with TRBD1. Germline loops: CDR1 SQVTM, CDR2 ANQGSEA. V lost 6 bases, J lost 7 bases, and 9 bases stayed unmatched. This CDR3 contains 13 residues. In nucleotides, the CDR3 is TGCAGCGTCGTGGACAGGGGTCTGTCTGGCTACACCTTC. Amino acids: CSVVDRGLSGYTF.

Only a few counts were recorded for this clonotype. The V call is TRBV6-2 or TRBV6-3, the J call TRBJ1-5; perhaps TRBD1 as D (6 bases). This CDR3 has 14 residues. Trimming shortened V by 2 bases and J by 5 bases, and 10 bases separated the two germline ends. Germline lookup yields CDR1 MNHEY and CDR2 SVGEGT. This CDR3 is CASSYGAGDQPQHF. The CDR3 bases are TGTGCCAGCAGTTACGGAGCAGGGGATCAGCCCCAGCATTTT.

This clonotype was observed a few times. This chain uses TRBV9 with TRBJ2-1; tentative D call: TRBD2 (7 bases). Deletions cut 7 bases from V and 4 bases from J, with 15 bases between. The CDR3 consists of 14 residues. CDR1 and CDR2 from the germline V gene are SGDLS and YYNGEE. CDR3 sequence reads: CASGLGGAYNEQFF. CDR3 DNA: TGTGCCAGCGGCCTTGGGGGGGCGTACAATGAGCAGTTCTTC.

The rearrangement uses TRBV6-2 or TRBV6-3 and TRBJ1-2; the match to TRBD1 covers 7 bases. Germline V gene sequence: CDR1 MNHEY, CDR2 SVGEGT. The V gene end was trimmed by 6 bases and the J gene end by 1 base; junction bases not matched to a gene: 8. The length of the CDR3 is 15 residues. The DNA of the CDR3 is TGTGCCAGCAGCCGCCGGGACAGAAATAACTATGGCTACACCTTC. It specifies CASSRRDRNNYGYTF.